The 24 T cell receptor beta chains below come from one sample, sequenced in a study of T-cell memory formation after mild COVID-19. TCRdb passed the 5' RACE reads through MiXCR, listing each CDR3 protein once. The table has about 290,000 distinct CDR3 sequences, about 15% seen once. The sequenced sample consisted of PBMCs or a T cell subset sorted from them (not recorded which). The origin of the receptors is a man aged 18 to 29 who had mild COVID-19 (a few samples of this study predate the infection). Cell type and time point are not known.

In nucleotides, the CDR3 is TGCGCCAGCAGCCAAGGTTACAGTCTTAATGAAAAACTGTTTTTT. The encoded protein is CASSQGYSLNEKLFF. V usage is TRBV4-3 and J usage is TRBJ1-4; D remains ambiguous. V was trimmed by 1 base and J by 4 bases, leaving 10 bases between them. CDR1 is LGHNA and CDR2 is YSLEER in the germline V gene. The CDR3 extends over 15 amino acids.

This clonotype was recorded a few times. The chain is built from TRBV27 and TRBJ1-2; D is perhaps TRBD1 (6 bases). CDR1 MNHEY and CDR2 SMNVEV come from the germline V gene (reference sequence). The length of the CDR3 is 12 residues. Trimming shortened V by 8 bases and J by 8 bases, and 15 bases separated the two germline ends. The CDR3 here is CASGRDMRGYTF. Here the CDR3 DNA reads TGTGCCAGCGGTCGGGACATGCGCGGCTACACCTTC.

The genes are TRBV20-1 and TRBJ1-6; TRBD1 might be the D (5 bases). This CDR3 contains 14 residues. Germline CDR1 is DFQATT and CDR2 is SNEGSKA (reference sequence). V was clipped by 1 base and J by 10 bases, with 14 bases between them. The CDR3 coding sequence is TGCAGTGCTAGAGTGAAGGGGATACGGTCACCCCTCCACTTT. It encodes CSARVKGIRSPLHF.

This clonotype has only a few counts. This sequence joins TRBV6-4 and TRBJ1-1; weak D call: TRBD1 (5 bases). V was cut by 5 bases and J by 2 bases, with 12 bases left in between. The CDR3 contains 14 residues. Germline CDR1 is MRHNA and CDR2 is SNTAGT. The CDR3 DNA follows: TGTGCCAGCAGTAGACAGCCCGACAACACTGAAGCTTTCTTT. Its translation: CASSRQPDNTEAFF.

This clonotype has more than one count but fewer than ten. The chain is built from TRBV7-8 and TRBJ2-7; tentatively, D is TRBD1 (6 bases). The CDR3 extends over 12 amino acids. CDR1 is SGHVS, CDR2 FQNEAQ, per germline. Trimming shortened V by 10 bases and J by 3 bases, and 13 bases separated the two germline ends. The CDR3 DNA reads TGTGCCACAGCCGAGGGGGACTACGAGCAGTACTTC. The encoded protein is CATAEGDYEQYF.

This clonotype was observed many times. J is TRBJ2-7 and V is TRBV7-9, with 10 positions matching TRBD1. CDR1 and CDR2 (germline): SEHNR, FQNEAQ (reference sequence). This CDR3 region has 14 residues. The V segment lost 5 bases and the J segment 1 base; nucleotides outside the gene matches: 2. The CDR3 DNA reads TGTGCCAGCAGCGACAGGGGGCCTTCCTACGAGCAGTACGTC. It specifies CASSDRGPSYEQYV.

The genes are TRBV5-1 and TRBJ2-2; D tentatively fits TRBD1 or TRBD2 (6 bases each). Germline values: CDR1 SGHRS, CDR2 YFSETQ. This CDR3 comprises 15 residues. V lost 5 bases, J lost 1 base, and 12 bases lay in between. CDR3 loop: CASRRGTENTGELFF. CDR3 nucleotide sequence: TGCGCCAGCAGGAGGGGGACTGAGAACACCGGGGAGCTGTTTTTT.

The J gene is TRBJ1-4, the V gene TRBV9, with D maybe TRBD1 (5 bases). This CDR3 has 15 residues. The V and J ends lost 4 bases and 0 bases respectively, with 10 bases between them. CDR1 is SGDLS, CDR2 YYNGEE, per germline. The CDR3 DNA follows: TGTGCCAGCAGCCCTGGGGGGACAACTAATGAAAAACTGTTTTTT. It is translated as CASSPGGTTNEKLFF.

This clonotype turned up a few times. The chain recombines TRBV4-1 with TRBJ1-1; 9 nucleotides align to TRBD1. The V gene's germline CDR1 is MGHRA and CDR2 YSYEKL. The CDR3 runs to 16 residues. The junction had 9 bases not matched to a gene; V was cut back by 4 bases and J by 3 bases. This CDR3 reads CASSRSGQGLDTEAFF. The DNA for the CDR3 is TGCGCCAGCAGCCGCTCGGGACAGGGTCTGGACACTGAAGCTTTCTTT.

Written as DNA, the CDR3 is TGTGCCATCGGCGAATTGGGCGGGGAGCTGTTTTTT. Amino acid sequence: CAIGELGGELFF. The chain is built from TRBV10-3 and TRBJ2-2; D is uncertain. The CDR3 runs to 12 residues. Trimming stripped 8 bases from V and 7 bases from J, with 11 bases between. Germline V gives CDR1 ENHRY, CDR2 SYGVKD.

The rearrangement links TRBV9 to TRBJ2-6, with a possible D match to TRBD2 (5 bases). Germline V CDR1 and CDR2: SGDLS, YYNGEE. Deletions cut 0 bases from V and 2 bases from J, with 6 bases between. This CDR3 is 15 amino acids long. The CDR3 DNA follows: TGTGCCAGCAGCGTAGCCGGGGCTGGGGCCAACGTCCTGACTTTC. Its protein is CASSVAGAGANVLTF.

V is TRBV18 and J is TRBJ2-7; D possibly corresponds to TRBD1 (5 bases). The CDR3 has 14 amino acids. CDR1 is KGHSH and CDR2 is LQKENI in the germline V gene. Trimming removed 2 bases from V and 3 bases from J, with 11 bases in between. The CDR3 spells CASSPGAGNYEQYV. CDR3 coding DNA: TGTGCCAGCTCACCAGGGGCAGGGAACTACGAGCAGTACGTC.

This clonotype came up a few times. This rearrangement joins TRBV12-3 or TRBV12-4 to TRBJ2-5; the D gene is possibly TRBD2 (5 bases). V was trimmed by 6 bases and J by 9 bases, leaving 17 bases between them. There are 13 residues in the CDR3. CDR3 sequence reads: CASRGRLAGSQYF. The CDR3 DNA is TGTGCCAGCAGAGGCCGGCTAGCCGGGTCCCAGTACTTC.

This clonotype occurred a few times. The CDR3 bases are TGCGCCAGCAGCCAAGACCCCGGGCGGGGCGACTATGGCTACACCTTC. Its translation is CASSQDPGRGDYGYTF. This sequence joins TRBV4-3 and TRBJ1-2, with a possible D match to TRBD1 (5 bases). V was cut by 0 bases and J by 3 bases, with 14 bases left in between. Germline loops: CDR1 LGHNA, CDR2 YSLEER. The CDR3 contains 16 residues.

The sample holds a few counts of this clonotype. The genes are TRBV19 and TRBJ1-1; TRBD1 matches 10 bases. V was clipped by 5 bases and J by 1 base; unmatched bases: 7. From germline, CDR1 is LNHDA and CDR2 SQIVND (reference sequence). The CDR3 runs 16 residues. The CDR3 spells CASSPRQGAWNTEAFF. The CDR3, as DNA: TGTGCCAGTAGTCCTAGACAGGGGGCTTGGAACACTGAAGCTTTCTTT. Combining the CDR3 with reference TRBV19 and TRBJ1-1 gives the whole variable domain DGGITQSPKYLFRKEGQNVTLSCEQNLNHDAMYWYRQDPGQGLRLIYYSQIVNDFQKGDIAEGYSVSREKKESFPLTVTSAQKNPTAFYLCASSPRQGAWNTEAFFGQGTRLTVV.

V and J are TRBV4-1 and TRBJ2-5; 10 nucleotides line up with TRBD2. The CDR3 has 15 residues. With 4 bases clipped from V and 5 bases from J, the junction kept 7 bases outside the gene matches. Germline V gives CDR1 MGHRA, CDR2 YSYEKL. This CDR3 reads CASSPSTSGRETQYF. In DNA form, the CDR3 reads TGCGCCAGCAGCCCCTCGACTAGCGGGCGGGAGACCCAGTACTTC.

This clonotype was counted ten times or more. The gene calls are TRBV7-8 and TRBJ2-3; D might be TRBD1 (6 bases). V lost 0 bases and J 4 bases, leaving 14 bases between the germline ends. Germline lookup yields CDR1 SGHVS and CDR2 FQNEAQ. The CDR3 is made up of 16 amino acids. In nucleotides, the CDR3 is TGTGCCAGCAGCTTAGCGCAGGCAGGGGTCGCAGATACGCAGTATTTT. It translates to CASSLAQAGVADTQYF.

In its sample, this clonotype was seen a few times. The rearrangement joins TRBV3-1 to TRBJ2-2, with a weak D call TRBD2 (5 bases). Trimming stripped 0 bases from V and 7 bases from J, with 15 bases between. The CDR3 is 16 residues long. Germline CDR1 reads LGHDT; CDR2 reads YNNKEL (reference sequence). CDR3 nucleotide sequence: TGTGCCAGCAGCCAAGATAGCGCTAGCCCCCACGGGGAGCTGTTTTTT. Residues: CASSQDSASPHGELFF.

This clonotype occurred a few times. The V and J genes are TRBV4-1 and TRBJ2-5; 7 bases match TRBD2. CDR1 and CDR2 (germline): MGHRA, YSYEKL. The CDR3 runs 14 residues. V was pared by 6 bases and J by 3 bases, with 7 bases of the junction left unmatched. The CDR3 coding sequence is TGCGCCAGCAGAGCACTAGCGAATGAAGAGACCCAGTACTTC. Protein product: CASRALANEETQYF.

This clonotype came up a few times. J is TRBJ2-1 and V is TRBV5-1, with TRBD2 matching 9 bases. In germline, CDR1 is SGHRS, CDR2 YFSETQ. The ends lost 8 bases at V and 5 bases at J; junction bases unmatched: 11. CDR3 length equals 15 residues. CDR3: CASGASGASHNEQFF. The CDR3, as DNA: TGCGCCAGTGGGGCTAGCGGGGCCAGCCACAATGAGCAGTTCTTC.

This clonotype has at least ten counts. CDR3 in DNA: TGTGCCAGCAGCTCCGGGACAGGGGAAAATGAGCAGTTCTTC. Translation: CASSSGTGENEQFF. The chain joins TRBV7-3 to TRBJ2-1, with TRBD1 matching 10 bases. V was clipped by 4 bases and J by 7 bases; unmatched bases: 4. The CDR3 is made up of 14 amino acids. The V gene's germline CDR1 is SGHTA and CDR2 FQGTGA.

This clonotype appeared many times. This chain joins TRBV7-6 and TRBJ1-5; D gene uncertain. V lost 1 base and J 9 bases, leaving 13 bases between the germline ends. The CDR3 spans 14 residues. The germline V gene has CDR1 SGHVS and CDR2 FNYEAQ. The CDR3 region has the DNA TGTGCCAGCAGCTTAGAGGACGGGCGTGGGCCCCAGCATTTT. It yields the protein CASSLEDGRGPQHF.

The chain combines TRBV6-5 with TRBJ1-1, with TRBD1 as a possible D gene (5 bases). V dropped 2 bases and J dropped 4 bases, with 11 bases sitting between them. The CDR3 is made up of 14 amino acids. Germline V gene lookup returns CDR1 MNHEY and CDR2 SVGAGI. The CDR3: CASSYRAGGTEAFF. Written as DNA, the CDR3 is TGTGCCAGCAGTTACAGGGCCGGGGGCACTGAAGCTTTCTTT.

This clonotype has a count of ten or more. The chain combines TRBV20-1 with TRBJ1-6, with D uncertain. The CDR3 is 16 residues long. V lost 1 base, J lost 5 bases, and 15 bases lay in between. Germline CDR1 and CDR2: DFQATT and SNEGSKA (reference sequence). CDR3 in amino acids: CSARVRVHPNNSPLHF. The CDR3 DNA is TGCAGTGCTAGAGTAAGAGTACATCCAAATAATTCACCCCTCCACTTT.